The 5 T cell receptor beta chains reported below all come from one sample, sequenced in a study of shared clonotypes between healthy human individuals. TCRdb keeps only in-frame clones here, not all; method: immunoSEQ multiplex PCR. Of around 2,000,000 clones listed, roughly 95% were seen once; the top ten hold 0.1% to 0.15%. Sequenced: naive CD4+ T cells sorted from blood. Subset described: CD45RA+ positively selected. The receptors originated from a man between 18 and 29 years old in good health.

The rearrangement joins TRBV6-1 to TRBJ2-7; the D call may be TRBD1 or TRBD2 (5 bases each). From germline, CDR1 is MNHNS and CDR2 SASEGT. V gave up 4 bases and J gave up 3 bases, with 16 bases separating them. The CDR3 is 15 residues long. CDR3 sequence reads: CASSGGKVGNYEQYF. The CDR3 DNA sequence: TGTGCCAGCAGTGGGGGGAAGGTTGGTAACTACGAGCAGTACTTC.

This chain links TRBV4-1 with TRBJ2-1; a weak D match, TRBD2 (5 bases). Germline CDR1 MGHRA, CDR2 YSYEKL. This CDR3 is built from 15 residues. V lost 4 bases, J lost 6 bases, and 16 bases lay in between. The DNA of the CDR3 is TGCGCCAGCAGCCCGAACCTACTAGAGTCCAATGAGCAGTTCTTC. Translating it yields CASSPNLLESNEQFF.

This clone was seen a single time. The CDR3 region has the DNA TGTGCCTGGAGTCAAGGGACGGGGACCTACGAGCAGTACTTC. It is translated as CAWSQGTGTYEQYF. This rearrangement joins TRBV30 to TRBJ2-7, with D possibly being TRBD1 or TRBD2 (5 bases each). The CDR3 consists of 14 residues. In germline, CDR1 is GTSNPN, CDR2 SVGIG (reference sequence). Trimming shortened V by 2 bases and J by 2 bases, and 13 bases separated the two germline ends.

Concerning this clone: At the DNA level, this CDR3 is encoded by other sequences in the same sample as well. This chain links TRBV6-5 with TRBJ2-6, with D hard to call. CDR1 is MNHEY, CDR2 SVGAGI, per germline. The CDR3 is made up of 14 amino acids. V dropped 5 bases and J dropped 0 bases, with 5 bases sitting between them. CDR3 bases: TGTGCCAGCAGTGGTAGCTCTGGGGCCAACGTCCTGACTTTC. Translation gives CASSGSSGANVLTF.

CDR3 region: CASSPLRTGGESNYGYTF. The CDR3 DNA follows: TGTGCCAGCAGCCCTTTAAGGACAGGGGGCGAATCTAACTATGGCTACACCTTC. The chain carries TRBV7-2 and TRBJ1-2; TRBD1 matches 11 bases. With 5 bases clipped from V and 0 bases from J, the junction kept 11 bases outside the gene matches. This CDR3 is built from 18 residues. Per germline, CDR1 SGHTA and CDR2 FQGNSA.